The clone carrying this T cell receptor beta chain was seen many times. Time point indicated: newly diagnosed GD, antithyroid drugs for less than 3 months. There was RNA extracted from PBMCs, and the TCR library was made from it. V was pared by 0 bases and J by 0 bases, with 15 bases between. Germline-derived CDR1 and CDR2 are SGHVS and FNYEAQ. CDR3 length: 18 amino acids. This sample is part of a study of regulatory T cells in long-lasting Graves disease. Building the TCR beta libraries relied on iRepertoire HTBI primers, and CDR3 regions underwent Arm-PCR. TCRdb itself ran the multiplex PCR reads through MiXCR, one entry per CDR3 protein. The table lists roughly 610,000 distinct CDR3 sequences, 15% to 20% of them singletons. In addition, the sample was reused for a study of T cells in Graves' hyperthyroidism and ophthalmopathy.

The input for sequencing was peripheral blood mononuclear cells (PBMCs), taken at new diagnosis, from a patient treated with antithyroid drugs. The chain combines TRBV7-6 with TRBJ2-4, with a weak D call TRBD2 (6 bases). The TCR comes from a woman in her thirties with Graves disease. The CDR3, as DNA: TGTGCCAGCAGCTTAGCGGGGGGTTCGGGATTAGCCAAAAACATTCAGTACTTC. It encodes CASSLAGGSGLAKNIQYF.